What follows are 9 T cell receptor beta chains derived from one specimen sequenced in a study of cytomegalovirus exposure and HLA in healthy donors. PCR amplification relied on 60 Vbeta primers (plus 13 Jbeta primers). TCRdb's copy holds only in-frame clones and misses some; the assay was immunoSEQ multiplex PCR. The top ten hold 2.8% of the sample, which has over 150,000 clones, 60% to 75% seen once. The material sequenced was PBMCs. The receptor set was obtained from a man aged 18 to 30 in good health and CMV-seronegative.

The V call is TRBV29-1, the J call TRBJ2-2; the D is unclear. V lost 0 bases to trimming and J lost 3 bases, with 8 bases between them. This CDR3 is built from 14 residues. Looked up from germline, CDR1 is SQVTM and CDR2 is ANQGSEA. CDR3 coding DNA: TGCAGCGTTGAAGATCCCTCCCACACCGGGGAGCTGTTTTTT. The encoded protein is CSVEDPSHTGELFF.

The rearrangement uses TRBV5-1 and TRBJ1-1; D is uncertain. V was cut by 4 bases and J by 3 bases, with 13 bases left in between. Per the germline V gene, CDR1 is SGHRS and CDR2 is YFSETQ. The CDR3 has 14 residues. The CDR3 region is CASSTTPDYTEAFF. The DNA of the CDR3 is TGCGCCAGCAGCACCACCCCAGATTACACTGAAGCTTTCTTT.

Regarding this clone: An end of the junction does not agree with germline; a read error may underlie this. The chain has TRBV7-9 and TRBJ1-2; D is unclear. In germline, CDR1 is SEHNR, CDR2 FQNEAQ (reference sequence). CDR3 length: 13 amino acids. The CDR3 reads CSSSLAENYGYTF. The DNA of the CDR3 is TGTTCCAGCAGCTTAGCAGAGAACTATGGCTACACCTTC.

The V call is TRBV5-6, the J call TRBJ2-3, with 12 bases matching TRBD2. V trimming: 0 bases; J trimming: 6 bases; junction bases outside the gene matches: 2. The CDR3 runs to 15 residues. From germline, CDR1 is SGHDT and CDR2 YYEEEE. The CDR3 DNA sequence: TGTGCCAGCAGCTTGGGACTAGCGGGGGTCGATACGCAGTATTTT. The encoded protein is CASSLGLAGVDTQYF.

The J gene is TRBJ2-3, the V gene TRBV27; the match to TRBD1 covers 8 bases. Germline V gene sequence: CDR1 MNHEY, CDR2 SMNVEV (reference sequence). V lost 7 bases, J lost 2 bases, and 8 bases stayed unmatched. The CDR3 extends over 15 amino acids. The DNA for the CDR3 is TGTGCCAGCAACCCGGACAGGGCGCTCACAGATACGCAGTATTTT. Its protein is CASNPDRALTDTQYF.

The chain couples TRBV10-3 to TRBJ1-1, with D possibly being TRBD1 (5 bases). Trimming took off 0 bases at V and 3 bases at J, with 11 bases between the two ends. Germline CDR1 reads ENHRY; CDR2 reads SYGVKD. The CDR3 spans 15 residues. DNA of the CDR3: TGTGCCATCAGTGAGTCGACAGCGGGGCACACTGAAGCTTTCTTT. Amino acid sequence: CAISESTAGHTEAFF.

CDR3 sequence (DNA): TGTGCCTGGAGTGGGACAGGGTGGGACGGCTACACCTTC. It codes for CAWSGTGWDGYTF. This chain links TRBV30 with TRBJ1-2; 8 bases agree with TRBD1. Germline assignment: CDR1 GTSNPN and CDR2 SVGIG (reference sequence). The CDR3 spans 13 residues. V lost 1 base and J lost 8; bases outside the gene matches: 6.

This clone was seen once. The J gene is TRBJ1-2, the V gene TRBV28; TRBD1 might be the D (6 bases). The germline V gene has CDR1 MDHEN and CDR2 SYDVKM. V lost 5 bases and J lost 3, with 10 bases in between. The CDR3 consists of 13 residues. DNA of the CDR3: TGTGCCAGCAGTCCGGACAGTGACTATGGCTACACCTTC. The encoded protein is CASSPDSDYGYTF.

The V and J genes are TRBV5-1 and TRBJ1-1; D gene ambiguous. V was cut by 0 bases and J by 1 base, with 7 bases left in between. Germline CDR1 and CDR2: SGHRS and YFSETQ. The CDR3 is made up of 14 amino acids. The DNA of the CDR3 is TGCGCCAGCAGCTTGGCGAACAGGAACACTGAAGCTTTCTTT. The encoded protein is CASSLANRNTEAFF.